This entry is about one T cell receptor beta chain. Treatment reported: treatment-naive control, cytoreductive nephrectomy. The source of the sample is a study of radiation and T cells in renal cell carcinoma. Germline V gene data show CDR1 as SGHTA and CDR2 as FQGNSA. There are 16 residues in the CDR3. Deletions cut 4 bases from V and 6 bases from J, with 22 bases between. Only in-frame clones appear in the TCRdb table, and some are missing; sequencing was by immunoSEQ multiplex PCR. Seen here are more than 15,000 clones, around three fifths observed once, and the top ten hold roughly 30%. The clonotype was recovered from a man aged 50-59 years with renal cell carcinoma. Sequences were derived from tumor tissue, sampled from a patient whose treatment was nephrectomy without radiotherapy. The chain joins TRBV7-2 to TRBJ2-7; D tentatively fits TRBD1 or TRBD2 (5 bases each). The CDR3 nucleotides read TGTGCCAGCAGCTCTAACGGGGCGGGCGCCTCGGTCGAGCAGTACTTC. This translates into CASSSNGAGASVEQYF.